One sample yielded the 30 T cell receptor beta chains listed below, sequenced in a study of CD8+ T cells in alopecia areata. Extraction and reverse transcription of RNA yielded cDNA as the sequencing template. Profiling relied on immunoSEQ multiplex PCR, and the TCRdb table lists in-frame clones only, not all of them. The sample carries more than 100,000 clones, less than 70% recorded once. The specimen sequenced was CD4+ T cells sorted from blood. These receptors were collected from a human donor in good health.

This clone appeared a few times. This chain links TRBV19 with TRBJ2-1; 8 bases match TRBD2. This CDR3 spans 14 amino acids. Germline V gene sequence: CDR1 LNHDA, CDR2 SQIVND (reference sequence). The junction had 10 bases not matched to a gene; V was cut back by 6 bases and J by 9 bases. The CDR3 DNA reads as TGTGCCAGTAGAAAACTCCTCACTAGCGGTGAGCAGTTCTTC. It yields the protein CASRKLLTSGEQFF.

The sample holds a few counts of this clone. This sequence joins TRBV18 and TRBJ1-1, with unresolved D. This CDR3 is built from 15 residues. Trimming took off 2 bases at V and 0 bases at J, with 10 bases between the two ends. The V gene's germline CDR1 is KGHSH and CDR2 LQKENI. The CDR3 DNA reads as TGTGCCAGCTCACCAGGCAGTGAAATGAACACTGAAGCTTTCTTT. Protein sequence: CASSPGSEMNTEAFF.

The chain couples TRBV5-1 to TRBJ1-1; D is undetermined. Trimming removed 5 bases at V and 0 bases at J, with 8 bases between. The germline V gene has CDR1 SGHRS and CDR2 YFSETQ. The CDR3 is 13 residues long. The DNA of the CDR3 is TGCGCCAGCAGTCCCGCCTTGAACACTGAAGCTTTCTTT. Residues: CASSPALNTEAFF.

The genes are TRBV18 and TRBJ2-3; TRBD1 might be the D (6 bases). The CDR3 sequence is 13 residues long. Germline CDR1 KGHSH, CDR2 LQKENI. The V end was cut by 7 bases, the J end by 1 base, with 9 bases between. The CDR3: CASFGTRTDTQYF. Here the CDR3 DNA reads TGTGCCAGCTTCGGGACACGCACAGATACGCAGTATTTT.

The chain employs TRBV7-2 and TRBJ1-1; D call uncertain. V gave up 5 bases and J gave up 3 bases, with 16 bases separating them. This CDR3 has 15 residues. The germline CDR1 and CDR2 sequences are SGHTA and FQGNSA. This chain's CDR3 is CASSPVAGLHTEAFF. CDR3 in DNA: TGTGCCAGCAGCCCCGTAGCTGGGCTTCACACTGAAGCTTTCTTT.

The chain has TRBV29-1 and TRBJ1-4, with a possible D match to TRBD1 (5 bases). Deletions cut 5 bases from V and 1 base from J, with 8 bases between. The germline V gene encodes CDR1 SQVTM and CDR2 ANQGSEA. This CDR3 comprises 13 residues. Here the CDR3 reads CSVQRGTNEKLFF. The CDR3 DNA is TGCAGCGTTCAGAGGGGAACTAATGAAAAACTGTTTTTT.

The rearrangement joins TRBV4-1 to TRBJ2-3; D is perhaps TRBD2 (6 bases). The CDR3 sequence is 17 residues long. The V and J ends lost 2 bases and 5 bases respectively, with 20 bases between them. The V gene's germline CDR1 is MGHRA and CDR2 YSYEKL. In DNA, the CDR3 is TGCGCCAGCAGCCAAATTACGCGGGGACCTCGGGGAGATACGCAGTATTTT. Encoded protein: CASSQITRGPRGDTQYF.

Only a few counts were recorded for this clone. The chain joins TRBV19 to TRBJ1-5, with 7 bases that match TRBD1. J gave up 7 bases and V 7 bases, and 16 bases lay outside the gene matches. The CDR3 totals 16 residues. From germline, CDR1 is LNHDA and CDR2 SQIVND (reference sequence). The DNA of the CDR3 is TGTGCCAGTAACCCTGTTGGGACAGCGGATGGGCAGCCCCAGCATTTT. Its protein is CASNPVGTADGQPQHF.

This clone was detected a few times. The chain employs TRBV2 and TRBJ1-4; no reliable D call. CDR3 length equals 14 residues. Trimming shortened V by 7 bases and J by 6 bases, and 15 bases separated the two germline ends. CDR1 is SNHLY, CDR2 FYNNEI, per germline. Here the CDR3 DNA reads TGTGCCAGCACTGGAGCGCAGGCCGATGAAAAACTGTTTTTT. This encodes CASTGAQADEKLFF.

This clone was found once. This chain connects TRBV29-1 to TRBJ2-7; D assignment may be TRBD1 or TRBD2 (5 bases each). The CDR3 is made up of 12 amino acids. Germline assignment: CDR1 SQVTM and CDR2 ANQGSEA. V was pared by 4 bases and J by 6 bases, with 13 bases between. The CDR3, as DNA: TGCAGCGTTGGCAGGGACGGGTCCGAGCAGTACTTC. This encodes CSVGRDGSEQYF.

The chain carries TRBV10-3 and TRBJ2-1; 10 bases are a match to TRBD2. Looked up from germline, CDR1 is ENHRY and CDR2 is SYGVKD. Germline trimming cut 6 bases from V and 6 bases from J; bases unmatched to any gene: 8. CDR3 length: 15 residues. This CDR3 is CAISHLAGGLNEQFF. In DNA form, the CDR3 reads TGTGCCATCAGCCACTTAGCGGGGGGACTCAATGAGCAGTTCTTC.

The CDR3 spells CASSVPGRGSTDTQYF. The CDR3 bases are TGTGCCAGCAGCGTCCCAGGGCGGGGCAGCACAGATACGCAGTATTTT. The rearrangement links TRBV28 to TRBJ2-3; D perhaps matches TRBD2 (6 bases). The V gene's germline CDR1 is MDHEN and CDR2 SYDVKM. This CDR3 has 16 residues. V gave up 6 bases and J gave up 0 bases, with 16 bases separating them.

This clone was observed a single time. The genes are TRBV7-2 and TRBJ1-1, with D unclear. The CDR3 is 13 amino acids. Germline V gene sequence: CDR1 SGHTA, CDR2 FQGNSA. V gave up 1 base and J gave up 7 bases, with 10 bases separating them. The CDR3 DNA is TGTGCCAGCAGCTTAGTTGGGCCAGATGAAGCTTTCTTT. Its translation is CASSLVGPDEAFF.

This clone was counted between two and nine times. The chain recombines TRBV27 with TRBJ2-7; no reliable D call. CDR1 MNHEY and CDR2 SMNVEV come from the germline V gene (reference sequence). This CDR3 has 14 amino acids. Trimming pared 5 bases from V and 2 bases from J, leaving 13 bases between. The chain's CDR3 is CASSLSPNTYEQYF. CDR3 nucleotides: TGTGCCAGCAGTCTCTCCCCGAACACCTACGAGCAGTACTTC.

The chain carries TRBV1 and TRBJ2-7; TRBD2 is the table's D call, not checked against the DNA. TRBV1 represents a pseudogene. CDR3 length: 18 residues. CDR3 residues: CTSSQDLVVDYLPSEQYF. The CDR3 DNA is TGCACCAGCAGCCAAGATCTCGTAGTTGACTATTTGCCCTCCGAGCAGTACTTC.

This clone turned up a few times. The chain links TRBV28 to TRBJ2-7; D is undetermined. Trimming stripped 5 bases from V and 7 bases from J, with 15 bases between. The CDR3 has 13 residues. The germline CDR1 and CDR2 sequences are MDHEN and SYDVKM. The CDR3 nucleotides are TGTGCCAGCAGTATCAGATCCTCTCGGGAGCAGTACTTC. The encoded protein is CASSIRSSREQYF. The variable domain in full, completed from reference TRBV28 and TRBJ2-7, reads DVKVTQSSRYLVKRTGEKVFLECVQDMDHENMFWYRQDPGLGLRLIYFSYDVKMKEKGDIPEGYSVSREKKERFSLILESASTNQTSMYLCASSIRSSREQYFGPGTRLTVT.

This clone ranks as medium-sized. This chain connects TRBV7-3 to TRBJ2-5; 8 positions match TRBD2. Per germline, CDR1 SGHTA and CDR2 FQGTGA. The CDR3 runs 18 residues. Trimming removed 1 base from V and 1 base from J; junction bases left unmatched: 11. The CDR3 region has the DNA TGTGCCAGCAGCTTAAACGCGGGTAGCGGGGTCATCCAAGAGACCCAGTACTTC. Translation gives CASSLNAGSGVIQETQYF.

This clone was observed a handful of times. The chain links TRBV5-1 to TRBJ2-5; possible D gene TRBD2, 6 bases. The CDR3 is made up of 15 amino acids. CDR1 and CDR2 (germline): SGHRS, YFSETQ. The V and J ends lost 0 bases and 3 bases respectively, with 12 bases between them. CDR3 DNA sequence: TGCGCCAGCAGCTTGGCCACTTGGGGGGAAGAGACCCAGTACTTC. It translates to CASSLATWGEETQYF.

The sample holds a few counts of this clone. V and J are TRBV30 and TRBJ1-5; D not certain. V was cut by 2 bases and J by 6 bases, with 23 bases left in between. The V gene's germline CDR1 is GTSNPN and CDR2 SVGIG (reference sequence). The CDR3 is made up of 17 amino acids. The chain's CDR3 is CAWSHSDYPTQGQPQHF. CDR3 DNA sequence: TGTGCCTGGAGTCACTCCGACTACCCGACGCAAGGTCAGCCCCAGCATTTT.

The table lists this clone with many counts. This rearrangement joins TRBV19 to TRBJ1-5; a possible D gene is TRBD1 (6 bases). Germline V gives CDR1 LNHDA, CDR2 SQIVND (reference sequence). Trimming left V 5 bases short and J 6 bases short, with 14 bases between. CDR3 length equals 14 residues. The CDR3 protein is CASSPIQGGQPQHF. CDR3 nucleotides: TGTGCCAGTAGTCCAATACAGGGCGGTCAGCCCCAGCATTTT.

The chain couples TRBV5-4 to TRBJ2-5; D is possibly TRBD1 or TRBD2 (5 bases each). V gave up 7 bases and J gave up 1 base, with 14 bases separating them. Germline-derived CDR1 and CDR2 are SGHNT and YYREEE (reference sequence). The CDR3 contains 14 residues. Here the CDR3 reads CASHTTGPQETQYF. CDR3 in DNA: TGTGCCAGCCATACAACGGGGCCCCAAGAGACCCAGTACTTC. Variable domain in full (rest from reference TRBV5-4 and TRBJ2-5): ETGVTQSPTHLIKTRGQQVTLRCSSQSGHNTVSWYQQALGQGPQFIFQYYREEENGRGNFPPRFSGLQFPNYSSELNVNALELDDSALYLCASHTTGPQETQYFGPGTRLLVL.

The chain links TRBV30 to TRBJ1-2, with TRBD1 matching over 7 bases. The CDR3 has 17 amino acids. V lost 3 bases and J lost 6; bases outside the gene matches: 19. CDR1 is GTSNPN, CDR2 SVGIG, per germline (reference sequence). DNA of the CDR3: TGTGCCTGGAGCCTTTTGACAGGGTGGCAGCGATTGGATGGCTACACCTTC. Protein product: CAWSLLTGWQRLDGYTF.

This chain uses TRBV5-4 with TRBJ1-1; D is unclear. The V end lost 0 bases, the J end lost 10 bases, and 10 bases lay between the germline ends. This CDR3 contains 12 residues. Looked up from germline, CDR1 is SGHNT and CDR2 is YYREEE (reference sequence). CDR3 sequence reads: CASSLDQFGAFF. In nucleotides, the CDR3 is TGTGCCAGCAGCTTGGACCAATTTGGAGCTTTCTTT.

The rearrangement links TRBV6-5 to TRBJ1-2; 11 bases are shared with TRBD1. The CDR3 has 15 residues. Germline V lookup: CDR1 MNHEY, CDR2 SVGAGI. J lost 6 bases, V lost 0 bases, and 3 bases had no gene match. CDR3 bases: TGTGCCAGCAGTTACTCCGGGACAGGGGGTAATGGCTACACCTTC. Its protein product is CASSYSGTGGNGYTF.

The V call is TRBV5-1, the J call TRBJ2-3; TRBD2 matches 11 bases. With 5 bases clipped from V and 4 bases from J, the junction kept 6 bases outside the gene matches. CDR3 length equals 15 residues. Germline lookup yields CDR1 SGHRS and CDR2 YFSETQ. The CDR3 loop is CASRRLAGGADTQYF. The CDR3 region has the DNA TGCGCCAGCAGGCGTCTAGCGGGGGGCGCAGATACGCAGTATTTT.

For the CDR3, the DNA is TGTGCCAGCAGCATACTAGCCGGGACTAGCGGTTCCACAGATACGCAGTATTTT. Translating gives CASSILAGTSGSTDTQYF. This rearrangement joins TRBV11-2 to TRBJ2-3; 11 nucleotides match TRBD2. The CDR3 is 18 amino acids. The trim removed 5 bases at V and 2 bases at J, leaving 12 bases unmatched. Germline V gives CDR1 SGHAT, CDR2 FQNNGV. Full variable domain (rest looked up from reference TRBV11-2 and TRBJ2-3): EAGVAQSPRYKIIEKRQSVAFWCNPISGHATLYWYQQILGQGPKLLIQFQNNGVVDDSQLPKDRFSAERLKGVDSTLKIQPAKLEDSAVYLCASSILAGTSGSTDTQYFGPGTRLTVL.

The chain's CDR3 is CSVEKNSLGNTQYF. The CDR3 DNA reads as TGCAGCGTTGAAAAGAATAGCCTAGGGAATACGCAGTATTTT. The chain recombines TRBV29-1 with TRBJ2-3; D is unresolved. Trimming cost V 2 bases and J 7 bases, with 16 bases left between them. This CDR3 contains 14 residues. The germline CDR1 and CDR2 sequences are SQVTM and ANQGSEA.

The gene calls are TRBV9 and TRBJ2-5; D not certain. Germline lookup yields CDR1 SGDLS and CDR2 YYNGEE. V lost 5 bases and J 3 bases, leaving 8 bases between the germline ends. The CDR3 runs 12 residues. In DNA form, the CDR3 reads TGTGCCAGCAGGGACCCGGAAGAGACCCAGTACTTC. Protein sequence: CASRDPEETQYF.

The rearrangement joins TRBV6-1 to TRBJ1-5; D might be TRBD1 (5 bases). V gave up 7 bases and J gave up 7 bases, with 17 bases separating them. The CDR3 extends over 14 amino acids. The germline V gene has CDR1 MNHNS and CDR2 SASEGT. The CDR3 nucleotides read TGTGCCAGCAAGATGGAGGGACCGGGGCAGCCCCAGCATTTT. Its translation: CASKMEGPGQPQHF.

The chain is built from TRBV19 and TRBJ1-5; no clear D. Trimming cost V 2 bases and J 2 bases, with 13 bases left between them. CDR3 length equals 16 residues. Germline CDR1 LNHDA, CDR2 SQIVND (reference sequence). The CDR3 loop reads CASSIKEIGGNQPQHF. The CDR3, as DNA: TGTGCCAGTAGTATAAAGGAAATCGGAGGCAATCAGCCCCAGCATTTT.